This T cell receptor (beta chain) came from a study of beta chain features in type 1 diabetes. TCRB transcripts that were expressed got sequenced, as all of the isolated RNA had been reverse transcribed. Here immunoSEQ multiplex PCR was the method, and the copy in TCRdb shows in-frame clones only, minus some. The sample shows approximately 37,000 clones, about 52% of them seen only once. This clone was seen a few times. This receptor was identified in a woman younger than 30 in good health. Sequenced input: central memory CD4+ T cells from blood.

The CDR3 DNA sequence: TGCGCCAGCAGTCGACAGGAGTACCAAGAGACCCAGTACTTC. Residues: CASSRQEYQETQYF. The chain couples TRBV4-1 to TRBJ2-5, with D maybe TRBD1 (6 bases). The CDR3 runs 14 residues. Germline loops: CDR1 MGHRA, CDR2 YSYEKL. V lost 6 bases and J lost 0, with 11 bases in between.